One and the same sample provided the 22 T cell receptor beta chains below, sequenced in a study of cytomegalovirus exposure and HLA in healthy donors. PCR used 60 Vbeta primers and 13 Jbeta primers. The protocol was immunoSEQ multiplex PCR, while the TCRdb copy is restricted to in-frame clones and leaves out a portion. The sample yields 100,000 to 150,000 clones, of which the top ten take up approximately 1.6%. Sequencing was carried out using PBMCs. The receptor source for this set is a woman between 35 and 50 years old in good health and CMV-seropositive.

The V and J genes are TRBV30 and TRBJ2-2; TRBD2 agrees at 7 bases. J gave up 6 bases and V 2 bases, and 6 bases lay outside the gene matches. The CDR3 spans 14 residues. Germline V gives CDR1 GTSNPN, CDR2 SVGIG (reference sequence). CDR3 nucleotides: TGTGCCTGGAGTAACGGACTAGTCGCCGGGGAGCTGTTTTTT. It encodes CAWSNGLVAGELFF.

V usage is TRBV6-6 and J usage is TRBJ2-7; TRBD1 is a possible D gene (6 bases). The CDR3 covers 13 residues. The germline V and J ends were trimmed by 10 bases and 6 bases, with 19 bases remaining between them. The V gene's germline CDR1 is MNHNY and CDR2 SVGAGI (reference sequence). For the CDR3, the DNA is TGTGCCACCCTGAAGGGGGTTGCCTCCGAGCAGTACTTC. It encodes CATLKGVASEQYF.

The J gene is TRBJ1-2, the V gene TRBV9; no clear D gene. This CDR3 is 13 amino acids long. CDR1 and CDR2 (germline): SGDLS, YYNGEE. V lost 4 bases and J 8 bases, leaving 15 bases between the germline ends. Here the CDR3 DNA reads TGTGCCAGCAGCCTCGGCCCGTTGGAGGGCTACACCTTC. This sequence encodes CASSLGPLEGYTF.

The gene calls are TRBV6-5 and TRBJ1-2; the match to TRBD1 covers 8 bases. The CDR3 is 15 residues long. V gave up 6 bases and J gave up 0 bases; unmatched junction bases: 6. Germline lookup yields CDR1 MNHEY and CDR2 SVGAGI. The CDR3 loop reads CASSIDRGSNYGYTF. In DNA, the CDR3 is TGTGCCAGCAGCATAGACAGGGGTTCTAACTATGGCTACACCTTC.

V and J are TRBV9 and TRBJ2-3, with D hard to call. In germline, CDR1 is SGDLS, CDR2 YYNGEE. This CDR3 has 15 residues. V lost 4 bases to trimming and J lost 2 bases, with 14 bases between them. This chain's CDR3 is CASSPYLGPTDTQYF. The CDR3, as DNA: TGTGCCAGCAGCCCGTACTTGGGCCCCACAGATACGCAGTATTTT.

The V and J genes are TRBV13 and TRBJ2-3; D perhaps matches TRBD2 (5 bases). Germline V gene lookup returns CDR1 PRHDT and CDR2 FYEKMQ (reference sequence). The V and J ends lost 3 bases and 3 bases respectively, with 22 bases between them. CDR3 length: 18 residues. The CDR3 DNA reads as TGTGCCAGCAGCTTCAGGCGGGCAGCATCCCCGGGGACAGATACGCAGTATTTT. Translating gives CASSFRRAASPGTDTQYF.

This rearrangement joins TRBV11-3 to TRBJ2-5; 7 bases line up with TRBD2. Germline assignment: CDR1 SGHNT and CDR2 YENEEA. The ends lost 8 bases at V and 5 bases at J; junction bases unmatched: 8. The CDR3 has 13 amino acids. The CDR3 DNA reads as TGTGCCAGCCGCACTAGCGCCCTCGAGACCCAGTACTTC. This encodes CASRTSALETQYF.

V usage is TRBV28 and J usage is TRBJ2-1; D is uncertain. Germline values: CDR1 MDHEN, CDR2 SYDVKM. V gave up 2 bases and J gave up 10 bases, with 12 bases separating them. The CDR3 loop spans 13 amino acids. The CDR3 loop is CASSLPTVGEQFF. The CDR3 DNA reads as TGTGCCAGCAGTTTACCAACAGTGGGCGAGCAGTTCTTC.

The V and J genes are TRBV11-2 and TRBJ1-1; 12 nucleotides align to TRBD1. V lost 8 bases and J lost 5; bases outside the gene matches: 9. CDR1 and CDR2 from the germline V gene are SGHAT and FQNNGV. The CDR3 has 15 residues. CDR3 loop: CASSRDRGLWTEAFF. The CDR3 region has the DNA TGTGCCAGCTCGAGGGACAGGGGGCTTTGGACTGAAGCTTTCTTT.

This rearrangement joins TRBV19 to TRBJ1-3; no definite D call. This CDR3 region has 13 residues. V was pared by 6 bases and J by 0 bases, with 6 bases between. Per the germline V gene, CDR1 is LNHDA and CDR2 is SQIVND (reference sequence). As DNA, the CDR3 is TGTGCCAGTAGGAGAGACTCTGGAAACACCATATATTTT. Its protein product is CASRRDSGNTIYF.

The rearrangement links TRBV6-6 to TRBJ1-1; 8 bases agree with TRBD1. The CDR3 is 15 residues long. With V trimmed by 1 base and J by 0 bases, 1 base remained unmatched. In germline, CDR1 is MNHNY, CDR2 SVGAGI (reference sequence). The CDR3 loop is CASSYLQGVNTEAFF. The CDR3 coding sequence is TGTGCCAGCAGTTACTTACAGGGGGTGAACACTGAAGCTTTCTTT.

V usage is TRBV19 and J usage is TRBJ2-6; 12 nucleotides agree with TRBD1. Germline CDR1 LNHDA, CDR2 SQIVND (reference sequence). The CDR3 is 17 amino acids. The ends lost 4 bases at V and 3 bases at J; junction bases unmatched: 4. This CDR3 reads CASSTGTGGVGANVLTF. The CDR3 DNA reads TGTGCCAGTAGTACCGGGACAGGGGGCGTTGGGGCCAACGTCCTGACTTTC.

The chain employs TRBV6-5 and TRBJ2-7; the D gene is possibly TRBD1 (6 bases). CDR3 length: 12 residues. Germline loops: CDR1 MNHEY, CDR2 SVGAGI. Trimming pared 10 bases from V and 5 bases from J, leaving 15 bases between. Written as DNA, the CDR3 is TGTGCCACCTCCCGTGGGGGCGACGAGCAGTACTTC. This translates into CATSRGGDEQYF.

This CDR3 reads CASSLATGNTEAFF. Written as DNA, the CDR3 is TGCGCCAGCAGCTTGGCCACGGGGAACACTGAAGCTTTCTTT. This chain uses TRBV5-1 with TRBJ1-1; no reliable D call. The V end lost 0 bases, the J end lost 1 base, and 7 bases lay between the germline ends. There are 14 residues in the CDR3. The germline gives CDR1 SGHRS, CDR2 YFSETQ.

The chain couples TRBV28 to TRBJ2-7, with 8 bases aligning to TRBD2. Germline lookup yields CDR1 MDHEN and CDR2 SYDVKM. This CDR3 region has 13 residues. Germline trimming cut 6 bases from V and 2 bases from J; bases unmatched to any gene: 3. The CDR3 reads CASSLSGAYEQYF. The CDR3 bases are TGTGCCAGCAGCCTTAGCGGGGCCTACGAGCAGTACTTC.

The rearrangement joins TRBV25-1 to TRBJ2-7; 7 bases are shared with TRBD2. The CDR3 has 16 amino acids. Germline CDR1 MGHDK, CDR2 SYGVNS. Trimming at V came to 1 base and at J to 4 bases, leaving 10 bases not matched to a gene. CDR3 sequence reads: CASSEWGGRNGYEQYF. CDR3 in DNA: TGTGCCAGCAGTGAATGGGGGGGACGTAACGGGTACGAGCAGTACTTC.

The chain recombines TRBV11-3 with TRBJ2-7; the match to TRBD2 covers 8 bases. This CDR3 spans 15 amino acids. Germline V gene data show CDR1 as SGHNT and CDR2 as YENEEA. J lost 2 bases, V lost 2 bases, and 5 bases had no gene match. For the CDR3, the DNA is TGTGCCAGCAGCTTAATAGCGGGGCCTACCTACGAGCAGTACTTC. This translates into CASSLIAGPTYEQYF.

The chain combines TRBV27 with TRBJ2-7; 9 nucleotides match TRBD2. Germline CDR1 reads MNHEY; CDR2 reads SMNVEV (reference sequence). Losses at the gene ends were 8 bases for V and 5 bases for J; bases not matched to a gene: 7. There are 13 residues in the CDR3. CDR3 sequence (DNA): TGTGCCAGCCGCCCTAGCGGGAACCACGAGCAGTACTTC. Protein sequence: CASRPSGNHEQYF.

V gene TRBV7-9 combines with J gene TRBJ2-6; 10 nucleotides agree with TRBD2. CDR1 and CDR2 from the germline V gene are SEHNR and FQNEAQ (reference sequence). Germline trimming cut 4 bases from V and 5 bases from J; bases unmatched to any gene: 14. The CDR3 is made up of 19 amino acids. CDR3 DNA sequence: TGTGCCAGCAGCTCCGCCTTCAGGTTAGCGGGAGGAAGGGCCAACGTCCTGACTTTC. Its protein is CASSSAFRLAGGRANVLTF.

The chain uses TRBV27 and TRBJ2-7; maybe TRBD1 (6 bases). CDR1 MNHEY and CDR2 SMNVEV come from the germline V gene (reference sequence). The CDR3 loop spans 13 amino acids. V was pared by 6 bases and J by 3 bases, with 12 bases between. The CDR3 loop is CASRFQGNYEQYF. The CDR3 region has the DNA TGTGCCAGCAGATTCCAGGGGAACTACGAGCAGTACTTC.

The chain links TRBV19 to TRBJ2-5, with 11 bases fitting TRBD2. This CDR3 spans 15 amino acids. Germline V gene sequence: CDR1 LNHDA, CDR2 SQIVND (reference sequence). Trimming cost V 3 bases and J 5 bases; bases outside gene matches: 5. The CDR3 sequence: CASSIQTSGMETQYF. The CDR3, as DNA: TGTGCCAGTAGTATCCAGACTAGCGGGATGGAGACCCAGTACTTC.

V is TRBV19 and J is TRBJ1-5; D may be TRBD1 (6 bases). Trimming left V 8 bases short and J 5 bases short, with 16 bases between. The germline V gene encodes CDR1 LNHDA and CDR2 SQIVND (reference sequence). The CDR3 extends over 14 amino acids. CDR3 loop: CASRTPGGHQPQHF. The CDR3 DNA reads TGTGCCAGTCGGACGCCGGGGGGGCATCAGCCCCAGCATTTT.